The 32 T cell receptor beta chains below all came from one sample that was sequenced in a study of post-analysis software for immune sequencing data. Study-wide points: Five TRBV segments, including TRBV5-6, TRBV5-1 and TRBV20-1, were more frequent in patients than controls.

For these TCRs, the target antigens are not known. Unique molecular identifiers were carried by the TCR beta cDNA libraries. MiXCR, applied by TCRdb to the PCR reads, yields one record per CDR3 protein. The data show under 900,000 distinct CDR3 sequences, roughly half seen once. The source material was blood. The receptor source for this set is a girl under 18 with multiple sclerosis.

The gene calls are TRBV20-1 and TRBJ2-6; D ambiguous. Between the trimmed V and J ends, which lost 1 base and 0 bases, there was a span of 4 bases. CDR1 is DFQATT and CDR2 is SNEGSKA in the germline V gene (reference sequence). The CDR3 is 14 residues long. For the CDR3, the DNA is TGCAGTGCTAGAGTTCTCTCTGGGGCCAACGTCCTGACTTTC. It specifies CSARVLSGANVLTF.

This clonotype was recorded at least ten times. V and J are TRBV12-3 or TRBV12-4 and TRBJ2-7; 7 positions agree with TRBD1. The CDR3 sequence is 15 residues long. V lost 4 bases, J lost 3 bases, and 9 bases stayed unmatched. The DNA for the CDR3 is TGTGCCAGCAGTTCAAACAGGGGTTCCAACTACGAGCAGTACTTC. It translates to CASSSNRGSNYEQYF.

The chain has TRBV20-1 and TRBJ1-2; D uncertain. The length of the CDR3 is 13 residues. V shed 4 bases and J shed 5 bases, with 14 bases lying between them. Germline loops: CDR1 DFQATT, CDR2 SNEGSKA (reference sequence). CDR3 nucleotide sequence: TGCAGTGCTATGCCCCCGTTTGGTTATGGCTACACCTTC. This gives the protein CSAMPPFGYGYTF.

The chain couples TRBV3-1 to TRBJ2-3; possibly TRBD2 for D (5 bases). This CDR3 comprises 16 residues. V lost 0 bases and J lost 6, with 16 bases in between. Germline assignment: CDR1 LGHDT and CDR2 YNNKEL (reference sequence). In DNA, the CDR3 is TGTGCCAGCAGCCAAGACGGACGAGCGGAGGTGGATACGCAGTATTTT. This gives the protein CASSQDGRAEVDTQYF.

A few counts support this clonotype. The CDR3 here is CASSPVGGGYGYTF. The CDR3 DNA sequence: TGTGCCAGCAGCCCGGTCGGGGGTGGCTATGGCTACACCTTC. The chain is built from TRBV7-3 and TRBJ1-2; TRBD1 is a possible D gene (5 bases). The germline gives CDR1 SGHTA, CDR2 FQGTGA. Trimming left V 5 bases short and J 4 bases short, with 14 bases between. The CDR3 loop spans 14 amino acids. Full variable domain (rest looked up from reference TRBV7-3 and TRBJ1-2): GAGVSQTPSNKVTEKGKYVELRCDPISGHTALYWYRQSLGQGPEFLIYFQGTGAADDSGLPNDRFFAVRPEGSVSTLKIQRTERGDSAVYLCASSPVGGGYGYTFGSGTRLTVV.

V and J are TRBV5-1 and TRBJ1-2, with D tentatively TRBD1 (5 bases). The length of the CDR3 is 15 residues. Germline CDR1 reads SGHRS; CDR2 reads YFSETQ. The ends were cut back, 0 bases at V and 2 bases at J, with 11 bases in the middle. The CDR3 region has the DNA TGCGCCAGCAGCTTGGGCCAGCCAGGGAACTATGGCTACACCTTC. Translating it yields CASSLGQPGNYGYTF.

The genes are TRBV7-3 and TRBJ1-2; a possible D gene is TRBD1 (5 bases). This CDR3 has 14 residues. Per germline, CDR1 SGHTA and CDR2 FQGTGA. The germline V and J ends were trimmed by 5 bases and 7 bases, with 17 bases remaining between them. The CDR3 bases are TGTGCCAGCAGCCCTTTCCCGACAGAGCGTGGCTACACCTTC. It translates to CASSPFPTERGYTF.

This clonotype was detected only a few times. The rearrangement links TRBV12-3 or TRBV12-4 to TRBJ2-3, with D perhaps TRBD1 or TRBD2 (5 bases each). The CDR3 runs 14 residues. V was trimmed by 8 bases and J by 0 bases, leaving 12 bases between them. The CDR3 sequence: CASAPGRSTDTQYF. The CDR3 nucleotides read TGTGCCAGCGCTCCGGGACGGAGCACAGATACGCAGTATTTT.

This chain links TRBV6-1 with TRBJ2-1; no clear D. This CDR3 has 14 amino acids. V was clipped by 4 bases and J by 2 bases, with 9 bases between them. Germline V gene data show CDR1 as MNHNS and CDR2 as SASEGT. The CDR3 DNA is TGTGCCAGCAGTGGGAGAAGCACCTACAATGAGCAGTTCTTC. Protein product: CASSGRSTYNEQFF.

The V call is TRBV21-1, the J call TRBJ1-2; the DNA was not used to check the table's D call, TRBD1. TRBV21-1 is assigned pseudogene status. The CDR3 is 13 residues long. This CDR3 is CASSKICQGKCTF. The DNA of the CDR3 is TGTGCCAGCAGCAAAATCTGCCAGGGGAAGTGCACCTTC.

The V gene is TRBV15, the J gene TRBJ2-1; TRBD2 matches at 12 bases. J was trimmed by 9 bases and V by 3 bases; bases with no gene match: 9. From germline, CDR1 is LNHNV and CDR2 YYDKDF (reference sequence). This CDR3 contains 16 residues. The DNA of the CDR3 is TGTGCCACCAGCAGGGGAGGGACTAGCGGGTGGGGTGAGCAGTTCTTC. This sequence encodes CATSRGGTSGWGEQFF.

This clonotype was observed a few times. Compared with germline, one end of the junction differs, possibly owing to a read error. The chain is built from TRBV5-1 and TRBJ2-5, with unresolved D. The CDR3 runs 14 residues. Germline CDR1 and CDR2: SGHRS and YFSETQ. Here the CDR3 DNA reads TGTGCCAGCAGCTTAGGCAGTTCCCAAGAGACCCAGTACTTC. It specifies CASSLGSSQETQYF. Complete variable domain (other parts from reference TRBV5-1 and TRBJ2-5): KAGVTQTPRYLIKTRGQQVTLSCSPISGHRSVSWYQQTPGQGLQFLFEYFSETQRNKGNFPGRFSGRQFSNSRSEMNVSTLELGDSALYLCASSLGSSQETQYFGPGTRLLVL.

This clonotype was detected many times. The chain couples TRBV29-1 to TRBJ1-1; a possible D gene is TRBD1 (5 bases). CDR3 length: 12 amino acids. Germline V gene sequence: CDR1 SQVTM, CDR2 ANQGSEA. Trimming left V 4 bases short and J 4 bases short, with 10 bases between. The CDR3 DNA reads as TGCAGCGTTGCAGGGCAGGGCACTGAAGCTTTCTTT. This sequence encodes CSVAGQGTEAFF. Supplemented by reference TRBV29-1 and TRBJ1-1, the full variable domain reads SAVISQKPSRDICQRGTSLTIQCQVDSQVTMMFWYRQQPGQSLTLIATANQGSEATYESGFVIDKFPISRPNLTFSTLTVSNMSPEDSSIYLCSVAGQGTEAFFGQGTRLTVV.

The chain is built from TRBV20-1 and TRBJ2-3; D is ambiguous. This CDR3 has 12 residues. The germline V and J ends were trimmed by 0 bases and 4 bases, with 5 bases remaining between them. Germline CDR1 reads DFQATT; CDR2 reads SNEGSKA (reference sequence). In nucleotides, the CDR3 is TGCAGTGCTAGAGATAGTCCAGATACGCAGTATTTT. Amino acids: CSARDSPDTQYF.

The gene calls are TRBV28 and TRBJ2-7; D is uncertain. Germline V gene sequence: CDR1 MDHEN, CDR2 SYDVKM. Trimming shortened V by 5 bases and J by 2 bases, and 13 bases separated the two germline ends. The CDR3 totals 14 residues. CDR3 sequence (DNA): TGTGCCAGCAGTCCGCCAACAACGACCTACGAGCAGTACTTC. Encoded protein: CASSPPTTTYEQYF.

This clonotype occurred once. The rearrangement links TRBV3-1 to TRBJ2-7; no firm D call. CDR1 is LGHDT, CDR2 YNNKEL, per germline (reference sequence). Between the trimmed V and J ends, which lost 3 bases and 4 bases, there was a span of 7 bases. The CDR3 has 12 residues. The CDR3 DNA follows: TGTGCCAGCAGCCATAGGATGTACGAGCAGTACTTC. This gives the protein CASSHRMYEQYF.

V is TRBV5-1 and J is TRBJ2-5; a possible D gene is TRBD2 (6 bases). The CDR3 spans 14 residues. Trimming removed 3 bases at V and 0 bases at J, with 9 bases between. In germline, CDR1 is SGHRS, CDR2 YFSETQ. Written as DNA, the CDR3 is TGCGCCAGCAGCTGGCGGGGCTACCAAGAGACCCAGTACTTC. As protein: CASSWRGYQETQYF.

The V gene is TRBV29-1, the J gene TRBJ2-1; 12 nucleotides line up with TRBD2. The V gene's germline CDR1 is SQVTM and CDR2 ANQGSEA. Trimming cost V 4 bases and J 9 bases; bases outside gene matches: 7. The CDR3 contains 14 residues. The CDR3 DNA sequence: TGCAGCGTTGTGACTAGCGGGAGAGTGGGTGAGCAGTTCTTC. As protein: CSVVTSGRVGEQFF.

The table lists this clonotype with a few counts. The V gene is TRBV6-6, the J gene TRBJ1-1, with 7 bases identical to TRBD1. V gave up 4 bases and J gave up 3 bases; unmatched junction bases: 8. Germline CDR1 is MNHNY and CDR2 is SVGAGI (reference sequence). This CDR3 comprises 15 residues. CDR3 amino acids: CASSSKTGRDTEAFF. CDR3 DNA sequence: TGTGCCAGCAGTTCGAAGACAGGGAGAGACACTGAAGCTTTCTTT.

This clonotype was recorded once. The chain is built from TRBV20-1 and TRBJ1-1, with 8 bases that match TRBD1. Per germline, CDR1 DFQATT and CDR2 SNEGSKA (reference sequence). After removal of 6 bases from V and 4 bases from J, the junction contained 10 bases not matched to a gene. The CDR3 length is 14 residues. In nucleotides, the CDR3 is TGCAGTGCACGGACAGGGCAAGGGGGCACTGAAGCTTTCTTT. This gives the protein CSARTGQGGTEAFF.

The chain is built from TRBV27 and TRBJ1-4, with unresolved D. With 5 bases removed from V and 6 bases from J, the gap between germline ends came to 13 bases. Germline CDR1 is MNHEY and CDR2 is SMNVEV (reference sequence). The CDR3 is 14 amino acids. The CDR3 spells CASSKDPRDEKLFF. The CDR3 DNA reads TGTGCCAGCAGTAAAGACCCGAGAGATGAAAAACTGTTTTTT.

The chain carries TRBV24-1 and TRBJ2-5, with 10 bases identical to TRBD2. Per the germline V gene, CDR1 is KGHDR and CDR2 is SFDVKD. CDR3 length: 15 residues. The ends lost 2 bases at V and 4 bases at J; junction bases unmatched: 3. The CDR3 DNA sequence: TGTGCCACCAGTGATTGGACTAGCGGAAGAGAGACCCAGTACTTC. It specifies CATSDWTSGRETQYF.

The table lists this clonotype with a count of one. The V and J genes are TRBV29-1 and TRBJ1-1; D unresolved. Germline V gene data show CDR1 as SQVTM and CDR2 as ANQGSEA. CDR3 length equals 14 residues. V lost 3 bases and J lost 0, with 11 bases in between. This CDR3 is CSVDKPDMNTEAFF. The CDR3 DNA follows: TGCAGCGTTGATAAACCGGATATGAACACTGAAGCTTTCTTT. The full variable domain, rest sourced from reference TRBV29-1 and TRBJ1-1, is SAVISQKPSRDICQRGTSLTIQCQVDSQVTMMFWYRQQPGQSLTLIATANQGSEATYESGFVIDKFPISRPNLTFSTLTVSNMSPEDSSIYLCSVDKPDMNTEAFFGQGTRLTVV.

This clonotype was recorded only once. The chain employs TRBV7-6 and TRBJ1-2; D is unclear. Germline CDR1 SGHVS, CDR2 FNYEAQ. V gave up 5 bases and J gave up 2 bases, with 24 bases separating them. The CDR3 has 18 residues. CDR3 in amino acids: CASSPRVAGATTNYGYTF. The CDR3 region has the DNA TGTGCCAGCAGCCCTAGAGTTGCCGGAGCGACAACAAACTATGGCTACACCTTC.

The chain links TRBV6-5 to TRBJ2-6, with D possibly matching TRBD2 (6 bases). Germline CDR1 MNHEY, CDR2 SVGAGI. Trimming stripped 2 bases from V and 0 bases from J, with 11 bases between. The CDR3 spans 17 residues. In DNA, the CDR3 is TGTGCCAGCAGTTACGGAGGGACCCCCTCTGGGGCCAACGTCCTGACTTTC. Protein: CASSYGGTPSGANVLTF.

The table lists this clonotype with a few counts. The rearrangement uses TRBV5-1 and TRBJ2-1; D unclear. Trimming took 3 bases from V and 2 from J, leaving 3 bases between them. This CDR3 spans 12 amino acids. CDR1 SGHRS and CDR2 YFSETQ come from the germline V gene. CDR3 in amino acids: CASSWAYNEQFF. Written as DNA, the CDR3 is TGCGCCAGCAGCTGGGCCTACAATGAGCAGTTCTTC.

The V call is TRBV12-3 or TRBV12-4, the J call TRBJ2-1; the D is unclear. V was clipped by 6 bases and J by 4 bases, with 13 bases between them. This CDR3 comprises 14 residues. CDR3 DNA: TGTGCCAGCAGGATCGGACGGAAATACAATGAGCAGTTCTTC. This translates into CASRIGRKYNEQFF.

The chain recombines TRBV4-2 with TRBJ2-7; unclear D gene. Germline CDR1 and CDR2: LGHNA and YNFKEQ. The CDR3 has 14 residues. V shed 3 bases and J shed 3 bases, with 12 bases lying between them. CDR3 protein: CASSQPSRSYEQYF. CDR3 in DNA: TGTGCCAGCAGCCAGCCCTCCAGAAGCTACGAGCAGTACTTC.

The V call is TRBV20-1, the J call TRBJ2-1; 9 bases line up with TRBD2. V shed 0 bases and J 10 bases; nucleotides not matched to a gene: 16. CDR3 size: 17 residues. Germline CDR1 reads DFQATT; CDR2 reads SNEGSKA (reference sequence). The CDR3 DNA sequence: TGCAGTGCTAGAGATCTATCGGGGGGACTAGCTGTTAGCGAGCAGTTCTTC. It codes for CSARDLSGGLAVSEQFF.

The chain has TRBV10-3 and TRBJ2-6, with D possibly being TRBD1 (5 bases). The CDR3 covers 16 residues. Trimming left V 4 bases short and J 0 bases short, with 10 bases between. Germline CDR1 is ENHRY and CDR2 is SYGVKD. The chain's CDR3 is CAISGQLSSGANVLTF. Here the CDR3 DNA reads TGTGCCATCAGTGGACAGCTCAGCTCTGGGGCCAACGTCCTGACTTTC.

This clonotype was observed a few times. The rearrangement uses TRBV6-5 and TRBJ2-3, with TRBD2 matching over 9 bases. J lost 2 bases, V lost 1 base, and 10 bases had no gene match. Germline assignment: CDR1 MNHEY and CDR2 SVGAGI. This CDR3 has 18 amino acids. The CDR3 DNA follows: TGTGCCAGCAGTTACTTCCGGACTAGCGCGAAAGTCACAGATACGCAGTATTTT. This translates into CASSYFRTSAKVTDTQYF.

The rearrangement links TRBV6-5 to TRBJ1-1, with 8 bases matching TRBD1. V lost 5 bases to trimming and J lost 5 bases; unmatched junction nucleotides: 10. Germline V gene lookup returns CDR1 MNHEY and CDR2 SVGAGI. The CDR3 loop spans 15 amino acids. In nucleotides, the CDR3 is TGTGCCAGCAGTCCCCGACAGGGGATGGGGACTGAAGCTTTCTTT. This sequence encodes CASSPRQGMGTEAFF.